This entry features one T cell receptor beta chain sequence. Its antigen is not identified. CDR1 is SEHNR and CDR2 is FQNEAQ in the germline V gene (reference sequence). The CDR3 is 13 amino acids. V was shortened by 4 bases and J by 2 bases, with 7 bases between the two germline ends. The record originates from a study of T-cell reconstitution after alpha-beta-depleted transplantation in children. Regarding the study as a whole: Newly generated T cells supplied most T-cell counts and diversity one year post-transplant.

A TCRbeta library incorporating unique molecular identifiers was prepared. Via MiXCR, TCRdb re-called the PCR reads, giving one row per CDR3 protein. The top ten clones hold 25% to 30% of a sample with about 440,000 distinct CDR3 sequences, 43% of them seen once. This sample comprised PBMCs, obtained before TCRalphabeta/CD19-depleted stem cell transplant. This chain uses TRBV7-9 with TRBJ2-3; D is perhaps TRBD1 (6 bases). This TCR came from a girl aged 2-10 years with aplastic anemia, due to receive a stem cell transplant. The CDR3 here is CASSSGDTDTQYF. The CDR3 DNA is TGTGCCAGCAGCTCAGGGGACACAGATACGCAGTATTTT. The full variable domain, in which reference TRBV7-9 and TRBJ2-3 provide the parts outside the CDR3, is DTGVSQNPRHKITKRGQNVTFRCDPISEHNRLYWYRQTLGQGPEFLTYFQNEAQLEKSRLLSDRFSAERPKGSFSTLEIQRTEQGDSAMYLCASSSGDTDTQYFGPGTRLTVL.